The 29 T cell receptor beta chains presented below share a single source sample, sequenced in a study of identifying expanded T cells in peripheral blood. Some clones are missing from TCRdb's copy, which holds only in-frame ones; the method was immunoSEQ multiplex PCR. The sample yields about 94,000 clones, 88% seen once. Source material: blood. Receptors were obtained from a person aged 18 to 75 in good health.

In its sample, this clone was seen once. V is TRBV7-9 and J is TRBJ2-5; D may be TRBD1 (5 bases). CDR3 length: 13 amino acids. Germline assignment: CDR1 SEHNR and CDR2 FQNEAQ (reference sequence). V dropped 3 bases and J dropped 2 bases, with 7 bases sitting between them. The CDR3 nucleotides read TGTGCCAGCAGCTTGACAGATCAAGAGACCCAGTACTTC. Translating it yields CASSLTDQETQYF.

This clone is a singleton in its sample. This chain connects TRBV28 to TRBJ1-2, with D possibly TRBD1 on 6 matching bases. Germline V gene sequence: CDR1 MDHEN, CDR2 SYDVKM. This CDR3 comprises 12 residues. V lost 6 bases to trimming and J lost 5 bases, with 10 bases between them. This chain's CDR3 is CASRLGGYGYTF. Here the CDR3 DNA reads TGTGCCAGCAGACTAGGGGGATATGGCTACACCTTC.

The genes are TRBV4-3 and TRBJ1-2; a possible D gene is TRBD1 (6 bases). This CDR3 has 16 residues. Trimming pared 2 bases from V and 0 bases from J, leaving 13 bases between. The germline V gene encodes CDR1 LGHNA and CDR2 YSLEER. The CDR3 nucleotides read TGCGCCAGCAGCCAATCGCCGGGACAAGCTAACTATGGCTACACCTTC. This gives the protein CASSQSPGQANYGYTF.

CDR3: CASSLQVQNTEAFF. DNA of the CDR3: TGTGCCAGCAGCCTACAAGTCCAGAACACTGAAGCTTTCTTT. J is TRBJ1-1 and V is TRBV28, with D unclear. This CDR3 comprises 14 residues. The germline V and J ends were trimmed by 6 bases and 1 base, with 12 bases remaining between them. Germline-derived CDR1 and CDR2 are MDHEN and SYDVKM.

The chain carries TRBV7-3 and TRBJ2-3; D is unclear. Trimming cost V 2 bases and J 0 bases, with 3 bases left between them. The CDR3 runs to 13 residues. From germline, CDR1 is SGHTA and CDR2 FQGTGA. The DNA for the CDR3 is TGTGCCAGCAGCTTAGCTAGCACAGATACGCAGTATTTT. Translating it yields CASSLASTDTQYF.

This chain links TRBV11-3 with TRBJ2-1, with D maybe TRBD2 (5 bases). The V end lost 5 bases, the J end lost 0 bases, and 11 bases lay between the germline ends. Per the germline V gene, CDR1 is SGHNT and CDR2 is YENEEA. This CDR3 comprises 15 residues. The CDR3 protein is CASSKTRSSYNEQFF. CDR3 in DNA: TGTGCCAGCAGCAAAACTAGATCCTCCTACAATGAGCAGTTCTTC.

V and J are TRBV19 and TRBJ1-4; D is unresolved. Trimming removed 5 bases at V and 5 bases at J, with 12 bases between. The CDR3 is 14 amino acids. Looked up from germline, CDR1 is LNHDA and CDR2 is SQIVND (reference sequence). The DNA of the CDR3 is TGTGCCAGTAGTCTCTGGACCGGGAATGAAAAACTGTTTTTT. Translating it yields CASSLWTGNEKLFF.

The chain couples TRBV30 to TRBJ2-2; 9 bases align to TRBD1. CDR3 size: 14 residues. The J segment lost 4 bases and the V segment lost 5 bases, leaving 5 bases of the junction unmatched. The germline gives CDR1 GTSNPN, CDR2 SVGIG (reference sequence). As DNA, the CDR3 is TGTGCCTGGGGGCTGACAGGGGGCACCGGGGAGCTGTTTTTT. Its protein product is CAWGLTGGTGELFF.

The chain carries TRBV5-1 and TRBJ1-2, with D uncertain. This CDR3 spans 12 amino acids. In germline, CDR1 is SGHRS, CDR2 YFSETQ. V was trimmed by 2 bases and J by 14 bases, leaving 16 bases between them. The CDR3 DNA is TGCGCCAGCAGCTTCCGGGAGGGCCGGAGGACCTTC. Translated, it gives CASSFREGRRTF.

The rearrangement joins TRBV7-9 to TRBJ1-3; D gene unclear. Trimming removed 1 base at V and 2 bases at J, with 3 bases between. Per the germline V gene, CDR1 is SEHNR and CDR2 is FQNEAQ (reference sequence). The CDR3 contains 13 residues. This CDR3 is CASSLVPGNTIYF. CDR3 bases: TGTGCCAGCAGCTTAGTCCCTGGAAACACCATATATTTT.

In DNA form, the CDR3 reads TGTGCCTGGAAGCGGGGGGGCACAGATACGCAGTATTTT. The encoded protein is CAWKRGGTDTQYF. The chain carries TRBV30 and TRBJ2-3; 9 bases agree with TRBD2. J gave up 1 base and V 4 bases, and 0 bases lay outside the gene matches. The CDR3 totals 13 residues. Germline CDR1 is GTSNPN and CDR2 is SVGIG (reference sequence).

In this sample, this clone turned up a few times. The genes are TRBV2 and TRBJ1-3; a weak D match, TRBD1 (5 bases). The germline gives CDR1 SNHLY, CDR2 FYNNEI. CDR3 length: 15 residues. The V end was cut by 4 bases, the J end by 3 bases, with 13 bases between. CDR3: CASSGGMGLGNTIYF. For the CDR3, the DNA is TGTGCCAGCAGTGGGGGAATGGGACTTGGAAACACCATATATTTT. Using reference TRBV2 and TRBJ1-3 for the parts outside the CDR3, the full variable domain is EPEVTQTPSHQVTQMGQEVILRCVPISNHLYFYWYRQILGQKVEFLVSFYNNEISEKSEIFDDQFSVERPDGSNFTLKIRSTKLEDSAMYFCASSGGMGLGNTIYFGEGSWLTVV.

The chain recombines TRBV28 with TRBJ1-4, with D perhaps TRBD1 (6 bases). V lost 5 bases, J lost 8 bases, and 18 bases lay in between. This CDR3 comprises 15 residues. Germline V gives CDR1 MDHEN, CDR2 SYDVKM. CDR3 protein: CASSGTGQVREKLFF. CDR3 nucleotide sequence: TGTGCCAGCAGTGGTACAGGGCAGGTTAGGGAAAAACTGTTTTTT.

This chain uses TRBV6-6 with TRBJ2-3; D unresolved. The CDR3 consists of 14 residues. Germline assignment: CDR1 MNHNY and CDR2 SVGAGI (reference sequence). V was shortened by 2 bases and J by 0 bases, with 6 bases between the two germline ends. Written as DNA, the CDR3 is TGTGCCAGCAGTTACGTCCCTAGCACAGATACGCAGTATTTT. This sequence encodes CASSYVPSTDTQYF.

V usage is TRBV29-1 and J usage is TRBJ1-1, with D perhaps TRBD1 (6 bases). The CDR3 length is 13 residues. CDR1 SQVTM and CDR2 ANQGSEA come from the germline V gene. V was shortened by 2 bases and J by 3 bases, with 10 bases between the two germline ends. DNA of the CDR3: TGCAGCGTTGAATCGGGACACTACACTGAAGCTTTCTTT. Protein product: CSVESGHYTEAFF.

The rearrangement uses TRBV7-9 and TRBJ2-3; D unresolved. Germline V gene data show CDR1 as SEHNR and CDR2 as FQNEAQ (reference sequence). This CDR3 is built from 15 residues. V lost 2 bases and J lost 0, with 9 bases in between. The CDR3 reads CASSLQSSSTDTQYF. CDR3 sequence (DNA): TGTGCCAGCAGCTTACAGAGTTCTAGCACAGATACGCAGTATTTT.

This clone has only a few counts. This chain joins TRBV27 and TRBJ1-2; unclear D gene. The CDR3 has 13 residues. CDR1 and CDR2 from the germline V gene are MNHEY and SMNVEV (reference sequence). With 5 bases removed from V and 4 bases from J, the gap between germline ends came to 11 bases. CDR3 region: CASSPSTGYGYTF. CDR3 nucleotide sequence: TGTGCCAGCAGTCCCTCGACGGGCTATGGCTACACCTTC.

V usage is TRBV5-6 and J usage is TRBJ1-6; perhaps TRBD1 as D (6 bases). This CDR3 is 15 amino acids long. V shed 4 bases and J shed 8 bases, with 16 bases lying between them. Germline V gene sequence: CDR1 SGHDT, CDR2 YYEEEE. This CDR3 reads CASSLRTVDYSPLHF. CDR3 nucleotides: TGTGCCAGCAGCCTCCGGACAGTTGACTATTCACCCCTCCACTTT. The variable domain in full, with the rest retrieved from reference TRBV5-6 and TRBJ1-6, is DAGVTQSPTHLIKTRGQQVTLRCSPKSGHDTVSWYQQALGQGPQFIFQYYEEEERQRGNFPDRFSGHQFPNYSSELNVNALLLGDSALYLCASSLRTVDYSPLHFGNGTRLTVT.

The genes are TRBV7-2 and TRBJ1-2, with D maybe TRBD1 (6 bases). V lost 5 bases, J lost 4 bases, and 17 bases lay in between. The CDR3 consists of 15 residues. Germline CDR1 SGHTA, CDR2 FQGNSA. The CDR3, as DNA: TGTGCCAGCAGCCCTAGGGACACTGCCTCCTATGGCTACACCTTC. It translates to CASSPRDTASYGYTF.

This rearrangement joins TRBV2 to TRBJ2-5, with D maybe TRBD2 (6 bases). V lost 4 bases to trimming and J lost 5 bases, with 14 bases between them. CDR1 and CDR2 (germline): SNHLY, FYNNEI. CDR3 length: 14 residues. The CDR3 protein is CASSADTRGETQYF. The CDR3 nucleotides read TGTGCCAGCAGTGCAGATACTCGGGGGGAGACCCAGTACTTC.

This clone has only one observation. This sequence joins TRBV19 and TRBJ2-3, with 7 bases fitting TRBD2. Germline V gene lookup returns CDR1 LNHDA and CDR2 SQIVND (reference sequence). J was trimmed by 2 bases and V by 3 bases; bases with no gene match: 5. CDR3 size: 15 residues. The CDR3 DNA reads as TGTGCCAGTAGTATGAGTCTAGCGGCCACAGATACGCAGTATTTT. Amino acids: CASSMSLAATDTQYF. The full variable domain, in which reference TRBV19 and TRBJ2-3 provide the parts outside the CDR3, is DGGITQSPKYLFRKEGQNVTLSCEQNLNHDAMYWYRQDPGQGLRLIYYSQIVNDFQKGDIAEGYSVSREKKESFPLTVTSAQKNPTAFYLCASSMSLAATDTQYFGPGTRLTVL.

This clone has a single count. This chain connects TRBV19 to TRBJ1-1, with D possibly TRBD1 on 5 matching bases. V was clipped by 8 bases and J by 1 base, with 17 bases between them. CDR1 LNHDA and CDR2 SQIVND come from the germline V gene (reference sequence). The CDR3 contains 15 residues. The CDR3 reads CASGGGGGRNTEAFF. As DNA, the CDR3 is TGTGCCAGTGGGGGAGGTGGGGGTAGGAACACTGAAGCTTTCTTT.

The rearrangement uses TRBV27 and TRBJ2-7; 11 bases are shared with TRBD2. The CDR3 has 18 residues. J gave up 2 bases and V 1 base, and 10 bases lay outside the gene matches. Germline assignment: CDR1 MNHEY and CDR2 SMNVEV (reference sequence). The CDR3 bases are TGTGCCAGCAGTTTATTCTCCGGACTAGCGGGCTTTCCCTACGAGCAGTACTTC. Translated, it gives CASSLFSGLAGFPYEQYF.

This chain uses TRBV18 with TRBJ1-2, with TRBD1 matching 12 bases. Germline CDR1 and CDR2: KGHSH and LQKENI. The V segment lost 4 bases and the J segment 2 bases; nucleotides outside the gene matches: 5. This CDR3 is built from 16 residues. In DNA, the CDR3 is TGTGCCAGCTCACTAACCGGGACAGGGGGCAACTATGGCTACACCTTC. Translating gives CASSLTGTGGNYGYTF.

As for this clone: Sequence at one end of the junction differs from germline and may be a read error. The CDR3 DNA reads TGCGCCAGCAGGTTGGGACAGGCAGCTAACTATGGCTACACCTTC. It encodes CASRLGQAANYGYTF. This chain connects TRBV5-1 to TRBJ1-2, with 8 bases aligning to TRBD1. Germline assignment: CDR1 SGHRS and CDR2 YFSETQ. This CDR3 is built from 15 residues.

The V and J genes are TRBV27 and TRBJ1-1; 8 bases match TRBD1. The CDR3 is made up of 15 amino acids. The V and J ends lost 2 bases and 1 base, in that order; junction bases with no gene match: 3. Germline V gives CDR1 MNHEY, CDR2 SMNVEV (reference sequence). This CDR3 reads CASSLRGTGNTEAFF. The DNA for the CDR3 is TGTGCCAGCAGTTTAAGGGGGACAGGGAACACTGAAGCTTTCTTT.

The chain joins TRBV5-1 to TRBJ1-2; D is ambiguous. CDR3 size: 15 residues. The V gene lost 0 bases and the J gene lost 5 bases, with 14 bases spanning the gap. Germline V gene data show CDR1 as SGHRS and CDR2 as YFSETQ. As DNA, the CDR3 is TGCGCCAGCAGCTTGGAGGGCGTATCCTATTATGGCTACACCTTC. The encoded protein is CASSLEGVSYYGYTF.

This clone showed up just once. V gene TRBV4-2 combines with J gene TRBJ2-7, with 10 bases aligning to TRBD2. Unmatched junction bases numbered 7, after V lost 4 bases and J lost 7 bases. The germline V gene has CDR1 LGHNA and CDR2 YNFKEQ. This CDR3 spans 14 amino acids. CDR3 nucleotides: TGTGCCAGCAGCCGGGGAGCGGGAGGGTATGAGCAGTACTTC. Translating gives CASSRGAGGYEQYF.

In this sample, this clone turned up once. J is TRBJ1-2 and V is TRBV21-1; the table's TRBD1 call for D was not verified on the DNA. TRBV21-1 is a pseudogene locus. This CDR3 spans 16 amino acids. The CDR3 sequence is CASSKPKGPGLGGYTF. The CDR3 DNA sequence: TGTGCCAGCAGCAAACCGAAAGGACCAGGGCTGGGTGGCTACACCTTC.